The clone carrying this TCR beta chain was picked up a small number of times. This sample was taken from a study of human T cells and chemical hapten exposure. Germline loops: CDR1 MGHRA, CDR2 YSYEKL. This CDR3 spans 14 amino acids. The V gene lost 1 base and the J gene lost 4 bases, with 10 bases spanning the gap. TCRdb re-called the RACE reads with MiXCR, one entry per CDR3 protein. The table includes some 94,000 distinct CDR3 sequences, 9.5% to 15% detected once. Time point of the sample: patch test 1, 2 weeks after DPC sensitization. The treatment denotes: therapeutic diphenylcyclopropenone sensitization with weekly scalp DPC.

The TCR sequence derives from a woman aged 40 to 55 with alopecia areata. Some clones in this sample may be carry-over from other donors' samples. The starting material was whole blood, obtained in connection with sensitization to the hapten diphenylcyclopropenone (DPC). The chain has TRBV4-1 and TRBJ1-2, with D unclear. This CDR3 reads CASSQGADFYGYTF. DNA for the CDR3: TGCGCCAGCAGCCAAGGAGCGGATTTCTATGGCTACACCTTC.